This T cell receptor (beta chain) was profiled in a study of T cells in Graves' hyperthyroidism and ophthalmopathy. Turning to the study itself: Peripheral blood was secured at the point of initial diagnosis, before any treatment.

This CDR3 has 14 residues. The germline V gene has CDR1 ENHRY and CDR2 SYGVKD. V lost 10 bases and J 2 bases, leaving 18 bases between the germline ends. Amplification of TCR beta CDR3 regions was performed using RNA transcripts as template. The TCR CDR3 first-round RT-PCR relied on the HTBI primer set. TCRdb reprocessed the multiplex PCR reads via MiXCR and lists one record per CDR3 protein. The table records roughly 710,000 distinct CDR3 sequences, roughly a third of them present only once. In its sample, this clonotype was seen many times. The receptor was isolated from a woman in her thirties or forties with Graves' hyperthyroidism. The sequenced sample was blood. This chain uses TRBV10-3 with TRBJ2-7; tentatively, D is TRBD2 (6 bases). The CDR3 sequence: CATLPRDSAYEQYF. The CDR3 bases are TGTGCCACCTTACCCCGGGACTCCGCCTACGAGCAGTACTTC.